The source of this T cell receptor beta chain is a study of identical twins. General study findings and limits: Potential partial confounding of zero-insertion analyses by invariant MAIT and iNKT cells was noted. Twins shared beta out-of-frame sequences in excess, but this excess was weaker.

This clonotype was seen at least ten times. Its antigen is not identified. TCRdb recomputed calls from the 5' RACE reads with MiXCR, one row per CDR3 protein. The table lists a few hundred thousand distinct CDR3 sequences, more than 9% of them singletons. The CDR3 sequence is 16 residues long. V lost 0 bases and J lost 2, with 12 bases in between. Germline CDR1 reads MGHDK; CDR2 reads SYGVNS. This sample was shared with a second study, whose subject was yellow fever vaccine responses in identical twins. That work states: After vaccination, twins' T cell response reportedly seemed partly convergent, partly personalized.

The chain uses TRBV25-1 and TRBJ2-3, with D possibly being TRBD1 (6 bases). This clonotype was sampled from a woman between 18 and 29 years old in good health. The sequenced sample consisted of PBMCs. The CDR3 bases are TGTGCCAGCAGTGAATATTTGACAGGCTCCACAGATACGCAGTATTTT. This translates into CASSEYLTGSTDTQYF. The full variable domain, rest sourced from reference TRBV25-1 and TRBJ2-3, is EADIYQTPRYLVIGTGKKITLECSQTMGHDKMYWYQQDPGMELHLIHYSYGVNSTEKGDLSSESTVSRIRTEHFPLTLESARPSHTSQYLCASSEYLTGSTDTQYFGPGTRLTVL.